Below are 18 T cell receptor beta chains sequenced from a single sample in a study of read filtering for tumor transcriptome and immune sequencing. From approximately 430 ng of RNA, a library with molecular barcoded alpha/delta and beta/gamma adaptors was made. TCRdb reprocessed the reads via MiXCR and lists one record per CDR3 protein. The sample holds approximately 93,000 distinct CDR3 sequences, roughly 21% seen once. Sequenced sample: a population of CD138-negative cells sorted from bone marrow. These TCRs come from a donor aged 40 or over with multiple myeloma.

This chain links TRBV7-8 with TRBJ2-3, with 9 bases matching TRBD2. The V segment lost 5 bases and the J segment 4 bases; nucleotides outside the gene matches: 4. Per the germline V gene, CDR1 is SGHVS and CDR2 is FQNEAQ. The CDR3 is 14 residues long. The CDR3, as DNA: TGTGCCAGCAGCCTCGGACTAGCGTCAGATACGCAGTATTTT. Amino acids: CASSLGLASDTQYF.

To note about this clonotype: Given a much more abundant clone one base away, this may be a read error. V gene TRBV27 combines with J gene TRBJ2-1; 7 bases map to TRBD1. Per the germline V gene, CDR1 is MNHEY and CDR2 is SMNVEV (reference sequence). The CDR3 loop spans 13 amino acids. CDR3 region: CTSRLGQHNEQFF. Here the CDR3 DNA reads TGTACCAGTAGATTGGGACAGCACAATGAGCAGTTCTTC.

There are many counts of this clonotype. The gene calls are TRBV5-1 and TRBJ1-1; 8 bases fit TRBD1. V trimming: 0 bases; J trimming: 4 bases; junction bases outside the gene matches: 5. CDR1 is SGHRS, CDR2 YFSETQ, per germline. This CDR3 region has 15 residues. The CDR3 sequence is CASSLDGQGTTEAFF. The CDR3 DNA follows: TGCGCCAGCAGCTTGGACGGACAGGGTACCACTGAAGCTTTCTTT.

This clonotype was seen a few times. The chain joins TRBV5-1 to TRBJ1-5; no clear D gene. The V end was cut by 2 bases, the J end by 6 bases, with 15 bases between. The germline gives CDR1 SGHRS, CDR2 YFSETQ. CDR3 length: 15 residues. The CDR3 DNA sequence: TGCGCCAGCAGCTTTAACGGTTTCGTAGGTCAGCCCCAGCATTTT. Its translation: CASSFNGFVGQPQHF.

This clonotype was recorded many times. The chain joins TRBV11-2 to TRBJ1-6; no definite D call. With 4 bases removed from V and 9 bases from J, the gap between germline ends came to 7 bases. In germline, CDR1 is SGHAT, CDR2 FQNNGV. CDR3 length: 12 amino acids. CDR3 loop: CASSSSGSPLHF. As DNA, the CDR3 is TGTGCCAGCAGCTCAAGTGGTTCACCCCTCCACTTT.

In this sample, this clonotype turned up once. One base away lies a much larger clone, so this may be a sequencing read error. Since no conserved phenylalanine or tryptophan closes the CDR3, a read error is the likely cause. The rearrangement links TRBV27 to TRBJ1-2; 7 bases match TRBD1. The CDR3 sequence is 13 residues long. The germline gives CDR1 MNHEY, CDR2 SMNVEV (reference sequence). V gave up 3 bases and J gave up 8 bases; unmatched junction bases: 6. CDR3 nucleotide sequence: TGTGCCAGCAGTTTTTCAGGGGGGCAAGGCTACACCCTC. Its protein is CASSFSGGQGYTL.

Note on this clonotype: No conserved phenylalanine or tryptophan ends this CDR3, so it is likely a read error. The chain combines TRBV4-1 with TRBJ2-1, with D tentatively TRBD2 (5 bases). CDR1 is MGHRA, CDR2 YSYEKL, per germline. This CDR3 is built from 16 residues. V lost 1 base and J 1 base, leaving 11 bases between the germline ends. The CDR3 loop reads CASSQVTGMSYNEQFL. As DNA, the CDR3 is TGCGCCAGCAGCCAAGTAACGGGGATGTCCTACAATGAGCAGTTCCTC.

There are many counts of this clonotype. The genes are TRBV2 and TRBJ2-1; 8 bases are a match to TRBD2. Germline trimming cut 2 bases from V and 8 bases from J; bases unmatched to any gene: 11. The CDR3 length is 16 residues. In germline, CDR1 is SNHLY, CDR2 FYNNEI. In nucleotides, the CDR3 is TGTGCCAGCAGTGAATATGGCAGGGCGGGGGGTCATGAGCAGTTCTTC. Its translation: CASSEYGRAGGHEQFF.

This clonotype was seen many times. This chain links TRBV4-2 with TRBJ1-1; D not certain. The V gene's germline CDR1 is LGHNA and CDR2 YNFKEQ. Trimming shortened V by 3 bases and J by 4 bases, and 6 bases separated the two germline ends. This CDR3 comprises 12 residues. The CDR3 region is CASSQGATEAFF. In nucleotides, the CDR3 is TGTGCCAGCAGCCAGGGAGCCACTGAAGCTTTCTTT.

With regard to this clonotype: A much larger clone sits a single nucleotide away, making a read error possible. The V call is TRBV28, the J call TRBJ2-3; tentatively, D is TRBD2 (5 bases). Looked up from germline, CDR1 is MDHEN and CDR2 is SYDVKM. CDR3 length: 14 residues. V dropped 5 bases and J dropped 6 bases, with 15 bases sitting between them. The CDR3 region has the DNA TGTGCCAGCAGTGAGTCTAGCCTAAGGGATACGCAGTATTTT. This translates into CASSESSLRDTQYF.

The table lists this clonotype with many counts. The V call is TRBV5-1, the J call TRBJ2-3; 11 bases agree with TRBD2. The CDR3 runs 15 residues. Germline V gives CDR1 SGHRS, CDR2 YFSETQ. V lost 4 bases to trimming and J lost 11 bases; unmatched junction nucleotides: 12. The CDR3 region has the DNA TGCGCCAGCAGCAGAGATAGCGGGGGGGTTAATATGCAGTATTTT. Translated: CASSRDSGGVNMQYF.

Notes on this clonotype: The junction departs from germline at one end; a sequencing error may be responsible. The chain employs TRBV30 and TRBJ1-1; a possible D gene is TRBD1 (5 bases). The CDR3 runs to 15 residues. Germline assignment: CDR1 GTSNPN and CDR2 SVGIG (reference sequence). This CDR3 reads CVWSTHSRVGTGAFF. In nucleotides, the CDR3 is TGTGTCTGGAGTACCCATTCTCGGGTAGGGACCGGAGCTTTCTTT.

The chain combines TRBV19 with TRBJ2-1; D tentatively fits TRBD1 or TRBD2 (5 bases each). CDR1 and CDR2 from the germline V gene are LNHDA and SQIVND (reference sequence). V lost 1 base to trimming and J lost 6 bases, with 16 bases between them. The CDR3 is 16 amino acids. DNA for the CDR3: TGTGCCAGTAGTATAGGTTTGGGGGTGCCCGCCAATGAGCAGTTCTTC. Translating gives CASSIGLGVPANEQFF.

This clonotype showed up many times. V usage is TRBV28 and J usage is TRBJ1-5; TRBD1 agrees at 9 bases. The length of the CDR3 is 14 residues. V shed 8 bases and J 2 bases; nucleotides not matched to a gene: 4. Per the germline V gene, CDR1 is MDHEN and CDR2 is SYDVKM. The CDR3 reads CASGRTGGNQPQHF. CDR3 nucleotides: TGTGCCAGCGGCAGGACAGGGGGCAATCAGCCCCAGCATTTT.

Concerning this clonotype: Given the absence of the conserved phenylalanine or tryptophan at the CDR3 end, a read error is likely. The limits of the CDR3 on the DNA are not certain, so only TCRdb's listed CDR3 is given. The gene calls are TRBV10-1 and TRBJ1-1; the D call of TRBD1 is as the table states it, not checked on the DNA. Inclusive of both ends, the CDR3 amounts to 14 amino acids. The germline V gene has CDR1 WNHNN and CDR2 SYGVQD (reference sequence). The CDR3 sequence: CASSEYRMNTETFC.

The table lists this clonotype with many counts. This chain joins TRBV6-2 or TRBV6-3 and TRBJ2-7, with D uncertain. This CDR3 is built from 13 residues. CDR1 is MNHEY, CDR2 SVGEGT, per germline. The germline V and J ends were trimmed by 2 bases and 7 bases, with 12 bases remaining between them. CDR3 sequence (DNA): TGTGCCAGCAGTTACCAGAGCTTAGGGGAGCAGTACTTC. Amino acid sequence: CASSYQSLGEQYF.

This clonotype was recorded many times. This chain connects TRBV6-2 or TRBV6-3 to TRBJ2-7; 15 nucleotides agree with TRBD2. Germline CDR1 MNHEY, CDR2 SVGEGT. V shed 8 bases and J 2 bases; nucleotides not matched to a gene: 1. The CDR3 is 14 residues long. CDR3 nucleotide sequence: TGTGCCAGCCGGACTAGCGGGGGGGCCTACGAGCAGTACTTC. It codes for CASRTSGGAYEQYF.

The V call is TRBV19, the J call TRBJ1-2, with a tentative D call TRBD1 (5 bases). The V end was cut by 4 bases, the J end by 4 bases, with 13 bases between. Germline CDR1 is LNHDA and CDR2 is SQIVND (reference sequence). This CDR3 has 14 amino acids. CDR3 coding DNA: TGTGCCAGTAGTAGGTCGGCAGGGAGCTATGGCTACACCTTC. It specifies CASSRSAGSYGYTF.